Listed below are T cell receptor beta chains from one sample, sequenced in a study of T cells after posttransplantation cyclophosphamide. Assay: immunoSEQ multiplex PCR; the TCRdb copy retains only in-frame clones and omits some. This sample has nearly 3,500 clones, with roughly 95% found just once. Material: naive CD8+ T cells sorted from PBMCs. The receptors originated from a woman aged 45-65 years in good health and a related stem cell transplant donor. CDR3s include the opening cysteine and the closing phenylalanine or tryptophan. Each record gives: CDR3 length, V gene, clone size, J gene, D gene, CDR3 protein, CDR3 DNA. D genes are given only for firm matches. The size field is filled for only some rows; it gives once, few, many or a size class.

cdr3_length: 17; v_call: TRBV4-2; clone_size: .; j_call: TRBJ2-5; d_call: TRBD2; cdr3_aa: CASSQGVRLAGRETQYF; cdr3_nt: TGTGCCAGCAGCCAAGGGGTCCGCCTAGCGGGACGGGAGACCCAGTACTTC
cdr3_length: 17; v_call: TRBV4-3; clone_size: .; j_call: TRBJ2-5; d_call: TRBD1; cdr3_aa: CASSQGPGQKEVETQYF; cdr3_nt: TGCGCCAGCAGCCAAGGCCCGGGACAGAAGGAGGTAGAGACCCAGTACTTC
cdr3_length: 15; v_call: TRBV11-2; clone_size: .; j_call: TRBJ1-1; d_call: .; cdr3_aa: CASSPFFSARVEAFF; cdr3_nt: TGTGCCAGCAGCCCCTTCTTTTCGGCGAGGGTGGAAGCTTTCTTT
cdr3_length: 19; v_call: TRBV2; clone_size: .; j_call: TRBJ2-4; d_call: TRBD1; cdr3_aa: CASSEVGQVFRWAKNIQYF; cdr3_nt: TGTGCCAGCAGTGAAGTGGGACAGGTATTCAGGTGGGCCAAAAACATTCAGTACTTC
cdr3_length: 13; v_call: TRBV9; clone_size: .; j_call: TRBJ1-1; d_call: .; cdr3_aa: CASKQTGDTEAFF; cdr3_nt: TGTGCCAGCAAACAAACGGGGGACACTGAAGCTTTCTTT
cdr3_length: 13; v_call: TRBV5-6; clone_size: few; j_call: TRBJ1-4; d_call: .; cdr3_aa: CASSSRLDEKLFF; cdr3_nt: TGTGCCAGCAGCTCCAGGCTGGATGAAAAACTGTTTTTT
cdr3_length: 18; v_call: TRBV25-1; clone_size: .; j_call: TRBJ1-3; d_call: .; cdr3_aa: CASSEFFPGRNSGNTIYF; cdr3_nt: TGTGCCAGCAGTGAATTTTTCCCAGGGCGAAACTCTGGAAACACCATATATTTT
cdr3_length: 15; v_call: TRBV11-2; clone_size: .; j_call: TRBJ2-5; d_call: .; cdr3_aa: CASSFRPRELGTQYF; cdr3_nt: TGTGCCAGCAGCTTTAGACCCCGGGAGTTAGGGACCCAGTACTTC
cdr3_length: 13; v_call: TRBV27; clone_size: .; j_call: TRBJ1-5; d_call: .; cdr3_aa: CASSLSPGSYQHF; cdr3_nt: TGTGCCAGCAGTTTATCTCCAGGCTCCTACCAGCATTTT
cdr3_length: 16; v_call: TRBV10-3; clone_size: few; j_call: TRBJ2-7; d_call: TRBD1; cdr3_aa: CAISGRPDRWDNEQYF; cdr3_nt: TGTGCCATCAGTGGGAGGCCGGACAGGTGGGACAACGAGCAGTACTTC
cdr3_length: 15; v_call: TRBV5-6; clone_size: .; j_call: TRBJ1-2; d_call: .; cdr3_aa: CASSLLIDKDYGYTF; cdr3_nt: TGTGCCAGCAGCTTGTTAATTGACAAAGACTATGGCTACACCTTC
cdr3_length: 13; v_call: TRBV29-1; clone_size: .; j_call: TRBJ2-2; d_call: .; cdr3_aa: CSVEAGDTGELFF; cdr3_nt: TGCAGCGTTGAGGCAGGGGACACCGGGGAGCTGTTTTTT
cdr3_length: 13; v_call: TRBV19; clone_size: .; j_call: TRBJ1-2; d_call: .; cdr3_aa: CASSTDTAYGYTF; cdr3_nt: TGTGCCAGTAGTACCGATACTGCCTATGGCTACACCTTC
cdr3_length: 14; v_call: TRBV11-2; clone_size: .; j_call: TRBJ1-2; d_call: .; cdr3_aa: CASSLVAGSDGYTF; cdr3_nt: TGTGCCAGCAGCTTAGTTGCGGGCTCAGATGGCTACACCTTC
cdr3_length: 14; v_call: TRBV19; clone_size: .; j_call: TRBJ2-7; d_call: TRBD1; cdr3_aa: CASSIGGRVYEQYF; cdr3_nt: TGCGCCAGTAGTATAGGGGGCAGGGTCTACGAGCAGTACTTC
cdr3_length: 16; v_call: TRBV6-5; clone_size: .; j_call: TRBJ2-7; d_call: TRBD2; cdr3_aa: CASSSLAGVVSYEQYF; cdr3_nt: TGTGCCAGCAGTTCCTTAGCGGGAGTCGTCTCCTACGAGCAGTACTTC
cdr3_length: 15; v_call: TRBV14; clone_size: .; j_call: TRBJ1-1; d_call: .; cdr3_aa: CASSQVWGGRTEAFF; cdr3_nt: TGTGCCAGCAGCCAAGTATGGGGAGGGAGAACTGAAGCTTTCTTT
cdr3_length: 14; v_call: TRBV29-1; clone_size: .; j_call: TRBJ2-7; d_call: TRBD1; cdr3_aa: CSVELTDRAYEQYF; cdr3_nt: TGCAGCGTTGAGCTAACAGACAGGGCCTACGAGCAGTACTTC
cdr3_length: 20; v_call: TRBV19; clone_size: .; j_call: TRBJ2-2; d_call: .; cdr3_aa: CASSIDLEGPQGPNTGELFF; cdr3_nt: TGTGCCAGTAGTATAGATCTCGAGGGACCACAGGGCCCGAACACCGGGGAGCTGTTTTTT
cdr3_length: 15; v_call: TRBV30; clone_size: .; j_call: TRBJ2-3; d_call: TRBD2; cdr3_aa: CAWNGAGGWTDTQYF; cdr3_nt: TGTGCCTGGAATGGAGCGGGGGGCTGGACAGATACGCAGTATTTT
cdr3_length: 13; v_call: TRBV4-1; clone_size: .; j_call: TRBJ2-7; d_call: .; cdr3_aa: CASSQAGWSEQYF; cdr3_nt: TGCGCCAGCAGCCAAGCGGGGTGGTCCGAGCAGTACTTC
cdr3_length: 16; v_call: TRBV9; clone_size: .; j_call: TRBJ2-3; d_call: TRBD1; cdr3_aa: CASSAPGQGTTDTQYF; cdr3_nt: TGTGCCAGCAGCGCGCCGGGACAGGGGACTACAGATACGCAGTATTTT
cdr3_length: 17; v_call: TRBV27; clone_size: .; j_call: TRBJ2-7; d_call: TRBD2; cdr3_aa: CASSLSGLAGAFYEQYF; cdr3_nt: TGTGCCAGCAGTTTATCAGGACTAGCGGGGGCCTTCTACGAGCAGTACTTC
cdr3_length: 14; v_call: TRBV19; clone_size: .; j_call: TRBJ2-7; d_call: TRBD1; cdr3_aa: CASSPGTGGYEQYF; cdr3_nt: TGTGCCAGTAGCCCTGGGACAGGGGGTTACGAGCAGTACTTC
cdr3_length: 11; v_call: TRBV4-1; clone_size: .; j_call: TRBJ1-1; d_call: TRBD1; cdr3_aa: CASSQTGLAFF; cdr3_nt: TGCGCCAGCAGCCAGACAGGGCTAGCTTTCTTT
cdr3_length: 14; v_call: TRBV29-1; clone_size: .; j_call: TRBJ2-6; d_call: .; cdr3_aa: CSVSRVSGANVLTF; cdr3_nt: TGCAGCGTCAGCAGGGTTTCTGGGGCCAACGTCCTGACTTTC
cdr3_length: 13; v_call: TRBV25-1; clone_size: .; j_call: TRBJ1-5; d_call: .; cdr3_aa: CASSVSSNQPQHF; cdr3_nt: TGTGCCAGCAGTGTCAGTAGCAATCAGCCCCAGCATTTT
cdr3_length: 16; v_call: TRBV7-8; clone_size: .; j_call: TRBJ2-1; d_call: TRBD1; cdr3_aa: CASSLDGQGGSNEQFF; cdr3_nt: TGTGCCAGCAGCTTAGATGGACAGGGGGGGAGCAATGAGCAGTTCTTC
cdr3_length: 15; v_call: TRBV5-1; clone_size: once; j_call: TRBJ2-3; d_call: TRBD1; cdr3_aa: CASSLEGQGTDTQYF; cdr3_nt: TGCGCCAGCAGCTTGGAAGGACAGGGCACAGATACGCAGTATTTT